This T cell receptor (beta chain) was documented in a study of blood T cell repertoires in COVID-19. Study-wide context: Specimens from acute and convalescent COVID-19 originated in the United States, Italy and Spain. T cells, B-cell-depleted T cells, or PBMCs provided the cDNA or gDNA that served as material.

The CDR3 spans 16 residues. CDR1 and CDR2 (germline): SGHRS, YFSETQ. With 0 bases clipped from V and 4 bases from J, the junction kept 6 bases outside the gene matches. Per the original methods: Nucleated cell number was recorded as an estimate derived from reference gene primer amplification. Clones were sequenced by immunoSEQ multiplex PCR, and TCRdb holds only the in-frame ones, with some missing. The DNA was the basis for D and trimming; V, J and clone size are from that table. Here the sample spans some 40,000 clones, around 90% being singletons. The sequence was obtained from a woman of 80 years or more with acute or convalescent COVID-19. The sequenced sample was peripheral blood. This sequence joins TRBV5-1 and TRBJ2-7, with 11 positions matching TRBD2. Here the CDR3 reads CASSLDGTSGRYEQYF. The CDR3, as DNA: TGCGCCAGCAGCTTGGACGGGACTAGCGGACGTTACGAGCAGTACTTC.